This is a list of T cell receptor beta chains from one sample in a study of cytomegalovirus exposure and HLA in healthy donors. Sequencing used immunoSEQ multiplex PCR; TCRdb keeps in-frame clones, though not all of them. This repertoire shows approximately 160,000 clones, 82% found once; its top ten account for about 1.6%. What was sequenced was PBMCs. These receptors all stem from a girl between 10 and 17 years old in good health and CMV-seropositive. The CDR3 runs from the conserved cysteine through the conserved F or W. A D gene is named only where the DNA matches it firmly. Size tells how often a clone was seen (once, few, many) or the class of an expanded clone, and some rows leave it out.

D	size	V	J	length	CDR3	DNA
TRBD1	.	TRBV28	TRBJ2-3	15	CASSSGTVAQDTQYF	TGTGCCAGCAGTTCCGGGACAGTAGCGCAGGATACGCAGTATTTT
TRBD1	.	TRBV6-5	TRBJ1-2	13	CATHRGEVSGYTF	TGTGCCACTCACAGGGGCGAAGTCAGTGGCTACACCTTC
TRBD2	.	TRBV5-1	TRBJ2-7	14	CASSSGTRDYEQYF	TGCGCCAGCAGCTCCGGGACTAGGGACTACGAGCAGTACTTC
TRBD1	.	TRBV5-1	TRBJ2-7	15	CASSSLDREWGEQYF	TGCGCCAGCAGCTCGCTGGACAGGGAATGGGGCGAGCAGTACTTC
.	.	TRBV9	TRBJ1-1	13	CASSVETGTEAFF	TGTGCCAGCAGCGTAGAAACAGGCACTGAAGCTTTCTTT
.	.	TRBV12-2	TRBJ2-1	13	CASRLDSYNEQFF	TGTGCAAGTCGCTTAGATAGTTACAATGAGCAGTTCTTC
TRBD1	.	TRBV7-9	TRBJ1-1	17	CASSSPLRDSLNTEAFF	TGTGCCAGCAGCTCCCCTCTAAGGGACAGCTTGAACACTGAAGCTTTCTTT
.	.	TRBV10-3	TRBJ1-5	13	CAISESRLGAQHF	TGTGCCATCAGTGAGTCGAGATTAGGGGCCCAGCATTTT
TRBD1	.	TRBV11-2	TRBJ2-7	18	CASSPLSRGTGLSYEQYF	TGTGCCAGCAGCCCGCTATCGCGCGGGACAGGACTATCCTACGAGCAGTACTTC
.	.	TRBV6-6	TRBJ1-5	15	CASTPIRYSNQPQHF	TGTGCCAGCACCCCTATTCGGTATAGCAATCAGCCCCAGCATTTT
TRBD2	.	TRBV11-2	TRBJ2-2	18	CASSLGRLAGGRIGELFF	TGTGCCAGCAGCTTAGGAAGACTAGCGGGGGGGCGTATCGGGGAGCTGTTTTTT
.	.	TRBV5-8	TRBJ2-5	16	CASSLLYPGVKETQYF	TGTGCCAGCAGCTTGTTATATCCAGGGGTTAAAGAGACCCAGTACTTC
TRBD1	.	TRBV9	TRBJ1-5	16	CASSVGEGDRTQPQHF	TGTGCCAGCAGCGTAGGCGAGGGGGACAGGACTCAGCCCCAGCATTTT
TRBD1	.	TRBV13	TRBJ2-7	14	CASTSGQSSYEQYF	TGTGCCAGCACATCGGGACAGAGCTCCTACGAGCAGTACTTC
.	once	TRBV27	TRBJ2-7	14	CASSLTGYYYEQYF	TGTGCCAGCAGTTTAACAGGGTATTACTACGAGCAGTACTTC
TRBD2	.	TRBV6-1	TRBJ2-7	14	CASIGGRGGYEQYF	TGTGCCAGCATCGGCGGGAGGGGAGGATACGAGCAGTACTTC
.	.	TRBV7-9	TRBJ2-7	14	CASSLRGGGYEQYF	TGTGCCAGCAGCTTAAGGGGGGGCGGCTACGAGCAGTACTTC
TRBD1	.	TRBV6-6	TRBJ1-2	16	CASSSTRTGINYGYTF	TGTGCCAGCAGTTCAACCCGGACAGGGATAAACTATGGCTACACCTTC
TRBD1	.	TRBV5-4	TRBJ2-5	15	CASSLAGTAKETQYF	TGTGCCAGCAGCTTGGCCGGGACAGCAAAGGAGACCCAGTACTTC
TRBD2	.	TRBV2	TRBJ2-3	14	CASTLAGVRDTQYF	TGTGCCAGCACGCTAGCGGGAGTTAGAGATACGCAGTATTTT
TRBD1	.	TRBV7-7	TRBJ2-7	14	CASSAGTGAYEQYF	TGTGCTAGCAGCGCCGGGACAGGGGCCTACGAGCAGTACTTC
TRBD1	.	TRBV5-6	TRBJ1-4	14	CASSSTGVGEKLFF	TGTGCCAGCAGCTCGACAGGGGTCGGTGAAAAACTGTTTTTT
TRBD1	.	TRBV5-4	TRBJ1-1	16	CASSLGGGDRGSEAFF	TGTGCCAGCAGCTTGGGGGGAGGGGACAGGGGCTCCGAAGCTTTCTTT
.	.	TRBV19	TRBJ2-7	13	CASSSLQGHEQYF	TGTGCCAGTAGTTCTCTCCAGGGCCACGAGCAGTACTTC
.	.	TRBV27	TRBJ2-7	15	CASSRSVLGAHEQYF	TGTGCCAGCAGTCGATCAGTCCTTGGGGCCCACGAGCAGTACTTC
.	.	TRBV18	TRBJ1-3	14	CASSPAASGNTIYF	TGTGCCAGCTCACCCGCGGCCTCTGGAAACACCATATATTTT
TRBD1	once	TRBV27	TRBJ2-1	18	CASRDLVDRDLLYNEQFF	TGTGCCAGCAGGGACCTCGTAGACAGGGACCTACTTTACAATGAGCAGTTCTTC
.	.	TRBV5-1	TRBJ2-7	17	CASRKKFPYLLSYEQYF	TGCGCCAGCAGGAAGAAATTCCCTTATCTACTATCCTACGAGCAGTACTTC
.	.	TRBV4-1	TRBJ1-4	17	CASSQFQTGLTNEKLFF	TGCGCCAGCAGCCAGTTTCAAACAGGGTTAACTAATGAAAAACTGTTTTTT
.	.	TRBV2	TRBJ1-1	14	CASTPRGGGPEAFF	TGTGCCAGCACCCCAAGGGGGGGCGGACCTGAAGCTTTCTTT
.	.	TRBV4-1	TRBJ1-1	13	CASSPRSGTEAFF	TGCGCCAGCAGCCCCCGTTCGGGGACTGAAGCTTTCTTT
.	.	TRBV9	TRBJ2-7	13	CASSPTSSYEQYF	TGTGCCAGCAGCCCAACTAGTTCCTACGAGCAGTACTTC
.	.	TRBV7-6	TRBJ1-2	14	CASSPGQGPYGYTF	TGTGCCAGCAGCCCCGGCCAGGGGCCCTATGGCTACACCTTC